The entry below gives a single T cell receptor (beta chain) sequence along with its context. Assay: immunoSEQ multiplex PCR; the TCRdb copy retains only in-frame clones and omits some. The profile shows about 980,000 clones, more than 75% of them singletons. This sample is drawn from a study of shared clonotypes between healthy human individuals. The CDR3 runs 14 residues. Trimming cost V 2 bases and J 5 bases, with 13 bases left between them. The germline gives CDR1 MGHRA, CDR2 YSYEKL. The V gene is TRBV4-1, the J gene TRBJ2-7; a possible D gene is TRBD2 (5 bases). The receptor was isolated from a man aged 18 to 30 in good health. The sequenced sample consisted of memory CD4+ T cells sorted from blood. Subset denoted: CD45RA-negative fraction. The chain's CDR3 is CASSQQSGRHEQYF. The CDR3 nucleotides read TGCGCCAGCAGCCAACAATCGGGGAGACACGAGCAGTACTTC.